These 22 T cell receptor beta chains came from one sample sequenced in a study of OX40 agonist ivuxolimab in advanced cancers. The repertoire was sequenced with immunoSEQ multiplex PCR; TCRdb's copy has only in-frame clones and lacks some. The sample yields tens of thousands of clones, 85% to 95% seen once. The sample in question was CD4+ or CD8+ T cells sorted from blood, obtained in a trial of the OX40 agonist ivuxolimab. These receptors were taken from an adult with an advanced solid tumor such as melanoma, head and neck, liver or kidney cancer.

The sample holds a few counts of this clone. This rearrangement joins TRBV9 to TRBJ2-2; D is ambiguous. V shed 4 bases and J shed 6 bases, with 7 bases lying between them. The CDR3 consists of 12 residues. CDR1 SGDLS and CDR2 YYNGEE come from the germline V gene. The CDR3 reads CASSSASGELFF. The CDR3 DNA reads as TGTGCCAGCAGCTCCGCCTCCGGGGAGCTGTTTTTT.

The rearrangement joins TRBV21-1 to TRBJ2-7; the DNA was not compared with TRBD2, the D call given in the table. TRBV21-1 is designated a pseudogene. The CDR3 sequence is 15 residues long. CDR3 coding DNA: TGTGCCAGCAGCGAGGGGCGGGAGGAGGCCTACGAGCAGTACTTC. It encodes CASSEGREEAYEQYF.

The V and J genes are TRBV10-1 and TRBJ2-2, with 11 bases lining up with TRBD2. The germline gives CDR1 WNHNN, CDR2 SYGVQD (reference sequence). The CDR3 covers 14 residues. V gave up 4 bases and J gave up 9 bases; unmatched junction bases: 4. CDR3 nucleotide sequence: TGCGCCAGCAGTGTAGCGGGGGGGCCGAGGGAGCTGTTTTTT. Translated, it gives CASSVAGGPRELFF.

The chain employs TRBV7-9 and TRBJ1-2; D is unresolved. With 2 bases removed from V and 3 bases from J, the gap between germline ends came to 19 bases. Germline V lookup: CDR1 SEHNR, CDR2 FQNEAQ (reference sequence). This CDR3 region has 17 residues. For the CDR3, the DNA is TGTGCCAGCAGCTTACGGGTCAACAGCGGCGCCGACTATGGCTACACCTTC. This translates into CASSLRVNSGADYGYTF.

The V gene is TRBV5-3, the J gene TRBJ1-1; 10 nucleotides match TRBD1. TRBV5-3 counts as an open reading frame of uncertain function. This CDR3 has 16 amino acids. V lost 5 bases to trimming and J lost 5 bases; unmatched junction nucleotides: 12. The CDR3 sequence is CARRDLPGQGRTEAFF. In DNA, the CDR3 is TGTGCCAGAAGAGACCTACCGGGACAGGGGAGGACTGAAGCTTTCTTT.

This clone appeared a single time. The V and J genes are TRBV25-1 and TRBJ1-2; D is possibly TRBD1 (5 bases). The CDR3 has 12 amino acids. The germline V and J ends were trimmed by 2 bases and 6 bases, with 7 bases remaining between them. CDR1 and CDR2 (germline): MGHDK, SYGVNS. CDR3 amino acids: CASSERGDGYTF. CDR3 nucleotides: TGTGCCAGCAGTGAACGAGGGGATGGCTACACCTTC.

The chain recombines TRBV19 with TRBJ1-2, with 7 bases that match TRBD1. V lost 4 bases, J lost 1 base, and 12 bases stayed unmatched. The CDR3 covers 17 residues. Germline loops: CDR1 LNHDA, CDR2 SQIVND (reference sequence). As DNA, the CDR3 is TGTGCCAGTAGTACCCCCGAGGGACAGAGATTTAACTATGGCTACACCTTC. Amino acids: CASSTPEGQRFNYGYTF.

The rearrangement uses TRBV4-2 and TRBJ1-6, with D tentatively TRBD1 (5 bases). The V end was cut by 0 bases, the J end by 7 bases, with 10 bases between. There are 15 residues in the CDR3. CDR1 and CDR2 from the germline V gene are LGHNA and YNFKEQ. The CDR3 nucleotides read TGTGCCAGCAGCCAAGACGGGGGGAACAATTCACCCCTCCACTTT. Protein: CASSQDGGNNSPLHF.

In this sample, this clone turned up once. The chain has TRBV6-5 and TRBJ2-3; 9 positions agree with TRBD2. Looked up from germline, CDR1 is MNHEY and CDR2 is SVGAGI. After removal of 0 bases from V and 1 base from J, the junction contained 2 bases not matched to a gene. CDR3 length equals 16 residues. The CDR3 bases are TGTGCCAGCAGTTACTCGTGGACTAGCGGCACAGATACGCAGTATTTT. It specifies CASSYSWTSGTDTQYF.

The V gene is TRBV7-9, the J gene TRBJ2-1; 10 bases fit TRBD1. This CDR3 is built from 14 residues. Germline assignment: CDR1 SEHNR and CDR2 FQNEAQ (reference sequence). V shed 4 bases, J shed 4 bases, and the junction held 1 base outside the gene matches. The DNA for the CDR3 is TGTGCCAGCAGCTCGGACAGGGGGTACAATGAGCAGTTCTTC. It codes for CASSSDRGYNEQFF.

The rearrangement uses TRBV6-6 and TRBJ2-2; no clear D gene. Trimming pared 7 bases from V and 8 bases from J, leaving 14 bases between. The CDR3 consists of 13 residues. CDR1 MNHNY and CDR2 SVGAGI come from the germline V gene (reference sequence). The CDR3 protein is CASNFAEAGELFF. The DNA of the CDR3 is TGTGCCAGCAACTTCGCCGAGGCGGGGGAGCTGTTTTTT.

V usage is TRBV30 and J usage is TRBJ2-7; D is uncertain. From germline, CDR1 is GTSNPN and CDR2 SVGIG (reference sequence). V was cut by 0 bases and J by 6 bases, with 9 bases left in between. The CDR3 covers 12 residues. CDR3: CAWSVSVGEQYF. In DNA form, the CDR3 reads TGTGCCTGGAGTGTATCCGTTGGCGAGCAGTACTTC. The whole variable domain, remainder taken from reference TRBV30 and TRBJ2-7, is SQTIHQWPATLVQPVGSPLSLECTVEGTSNPNLYWYRQAAGRGLQLLFYSVGIGQISSEVPQNLSASRPQDRQFILSSKKLLLSDSGFYLCAWSVSVGEQYFGPGTRLTVT.

The chain combines TRBV6-1 with TRBJ1-4, with D possibly matching TRBD1 (6 bases). The CDR3 has 14 amino acids. In germline, CDR1 is MNHNS, CDR2 SASEGT. V dropped 4 bases and J dropped 5 bases, with 11 bases sitting between them. CDR3 amino acids: CASSAQGDNEKLFF. CDR3 DNA sequence: TGTGCCAGCAGTGCACAGGGAGACAATGAAAAACTGTTTTTT.

The V and J genes are TRBV10-3 and TRBJ1-1; D gene uncertain. CDR1 ENHRY and CDR2 SYGVKD come from the germline V gene. The CDR3 loop spans 13 amino acids. V lost 7 bases, J lost 2 bases, and 11 bases lay in between. This CDR3 is CAITDGFNTEAFF. In DNA form, the CDR3 reads TGTGCCATCACGGACGGGTTCAACACTGAAGCTTTCTTT.

This clone appeared a single time. The V and J genes are TRBV27 and TRBJ2-2, with D hard to call. CDR1 and CDR2 from the germline V gene are MNHEY and SMNVEV (reference sequence). This CDR3 has 14 amino acids. Trimming removed 10 bases from V and 1 base from J, with 13 bases in between. Here the CDR3 DNA reads TGTGCCACCTCAGTACTCCTGAACACCGGGGAGCTGTTTTTT. Translation: CATSVLLNTGELFF.

The chain joins TRBV11-2 to TRBJ2-7; no firm D call. Trimming left V 3 bases short and J 6 bases short, with 15 bases between. Germline V lookup: CDR1 SGHAT, CDR2 FQNNGV. This CDR3 is built from 14 residues. The CDR3 DNA is TGTGCCAGCAGCTTGCGGCGAACTTCGGCCGAGCAGTACTTC. It codes for CASSLRRTSAEQYF.

This chain joins TRBV29-1 and TRBJ2-5; TRBD2 agrees at 7 bases. Per the germline V gene, CDR1 is SQVTM and CDR2 is ANQGSEA. The CDR3 length is 15 residues. V lost 4 bases to trimming and J lost 5 bases; unmatched junction nucleotides: 13. The CDR3 bases are TGCAGCGTTGTTAGGGCTAGCGGTCCCGGGGAGACCCAGTACTTC. Its protein is CSVVRASGPGETQYF.

The CDR3 DNA reads TGTGCCAGCAGCGTTGGACCTAATGAAAAACTGTTTTTT. This sequence encodes CASSVGPNEKLFF. The rearrangement links TRBV9 to TRBJ1-4; D not certain. The germline CDR1 and CDR2 sequences are SGDLS and YYNGEE. The CDR3 spans 13 residues. Trimming removed 2 bases at V and 3 bases at J, with 5 bases between.

J is TRBJ1-4 and V is TRBV6-1; D remains unclear. This CDR3 has 15 amino acids. Germline loops: CDR1 MNHNS, CDR2 SASEGT. The germline V and J ends were trimmed by 1 base and 2 bases, with 8 bases remaining between them. The CDR3 protein is CASSEGIITNEKLFF. Written as DNA, the CDR3 is TGTGCCAGCAGTGAAGGGATCATTACTAATGAAAAACTGTTTTTT.

V gene TRBV10-1 combines with J gene TRBJ2-2; D uncertain. Germline CDR1 is WNHNN and CDR2 is SYGVQD (reference sequence). Trimming stripped 4 bases from V and 7 bases from J, with 7 bases between. The CDR3 consists of 12 residues. Here the CDR3 DNA reads TGCGCCAGCAGTGGGGAAGGCGGGGAGCTGTTTTTT. Protein product: CASSGEGGELFF.

This clone was detected once. The chain carries TRBV6-5 and TRBJ1-2; TRBD1 matches at 9 bases. CDR1 and CDR2 (germline): MNHEY, SVGAGI. With 9 bases clipped from V and 2 bases from J, the junction kept 10 bases outside the gene matches. This CDR3 is 15 amino acids long. As DNA, the CDR3 is TGTGCCAGTTTATCCCCGACAGGGGGAAACTATGGCTACACCTTC. This translates into CASLSPTGGNYGYTF.

V and J are TRBV10-3 and TRBJ1-1; TRBD1 aligns across 9 bases. This CDR3 spans 16 amino acids. The germline V gene encodes CDR1 ENHRY and CDR2 SYGVKD. Losses at the gene ends were 0 bases for V and 1 base for J; bases not matched to a gene: 3. The CDR3 spells CAISESPGQGNTEAFF. CDR3 DNA sequence: TGTGCCATCAGTGAGTCGCCGGGACAGGGGAACACTGAAGCTTTCTTT.